This entry concerns a single T cell receptor (beta chain). What it recognizes is unknown. Germline V gene lookup returns CDR1 KGHSH and CDR2 LQKENI. This CDR3 is built from 14 residues. V was pared by 0 bases and J by 6 bases, with 12 bases between. The sample originates from a study of cytomegalovirus exposure and HLA in healthy donors. About the research overall: Early released data had tens of millions of unique TCRs, all coming from HLA-typed donors.

Primers included in the PCR were 60 Vbeta and 13 Jbeta primers. Profiling relied on immunoSEQ multiplex PCR, and the TCRdb table lists in-frame clones only, not all of them. The sample data list fewer than 60,000 clones. Study-wide points: When analyzed later, a missense DCLRE1C variant was found to be linked to TCR beta V- and J-gene trimming.

The chain joins TRBV18 to TRBJ2-7; D gene uncertain. The receptor comes from a woman between 40 and 50 years old in good health and CMV-seronegative. The sample comprised PBMCs. This chain's CDR3 is CASSPPASEAEQYF. As DNA, the CDR3 is TGTGCCAGCTCACCACCAGCGTCCGAGGCCGAGCAGTACTTC.